This T cell receptor beta chain derives from a study of OX40 agonist ivuxolimab in advanced cancers. With autoimmune disease history or systemic immunosuppression, patients were excluded. This CDR3 has 16 residues. CDR1 and CDR2 (germline): LNHDA, SQIVND (reference sequence). V shed 6 bases, J shed 0 bases, and the junction held 8 bases outside the gene matches. Generated by immunoSEQ multiplex PCR, the TCRdb table keeps only in-frame clones and is missing some. This sample has about 100,000 clones; 80% to 95% occur once, and the top ten carry approximately 0.58%. This TCR derives from an adult with an advanced solid tumor such as melanoma, head and neck, liver or kidney cancer. V and J are TRBV19 and TRBJ2-5, with 9 bases aligning to TRBD2. This sample comprised CD4+ or CD8+ T cells sorted from blood, obtained in a trial of the OX40 agonist ivuxolimab. Here the CDR3 DNA reads TGTGCCAGTAGCAGGACGGGACTAGCAAACCAAGAGACCCAGTACTTC. It is translated as CASSRTGLANQETQYF.